The present T cell receptor beta chain was sequenced within a study of shared clonotypes between healthy human individuals. Whole-study context: A couple of women and a few men aged 18 to 49 made up the donors. Overall study findings and caveats: Naive subsets typically showed greater estimated richness than memory subsets. The expectation was that sequencing depth would affect clonotype sharing among donors.

Germline CDR1 is SGHNT and CDR2 is YYREEE (reference sequence). This CDR3 contains 14 residues. J lost 6 bases, V lost 0 bases, and 1 base had no gene match. Naive CD8 cells lacked CD45RO, underwent positive selection for CCR7 and left out terminally differentiated effector memory CD45RA+ cells. The authors distributed each subset's genomic DNA evenly over several immunoSEQ plates. Assay used: immunoSEQ multiplex PCR; TCRdb lists only in-frame clones, some missing. This table holds 560,000 or so clones, roughly 95% found once. About this clone itself: No antigen is known for it.

V usage is TRBV5-4 and J usage is TRBJ2-3; TRBD2 matches 10 bases. The TCR originated in a woman aged 25 to 45 in good health. Material for sequencing was naive CD8+ T cells sorted from blood. Written as DNA, the CDR3 is TGTGCCAGCAGCTTGGGTAGCGGGAGGGATACGCAGTATTTT. It codes for CASSLGSGRDTQYF. Supplemented by reference TRBV5-4 and TRBJ2-3, the full variable domain reads ETGVTQSPTHLIKTRGQQVTLRCSSQSGHNTVSWYQQALGQGPQFIFQYYREEENGRGNFPPRFSGLQFPNYSSELNVNALELDDSALYLCASSLGSGRDTQYFGPGTRLTVL.